This T cell receptor (beta chain) is drawn from a study of response to subunit inactivated influenza vaccine. V gave up 2 bases and J gave up 0 bases, with 9 bases separating them. The CDR3 spans 14 residues. Germline CDR1 and CDR2: SGHKS and YYEKEE (reference sequence). One entry per CDR3 protein, called by TCRdb with MiXCR from the RT-PCR reads. The sample shows 550,000 to 600,000 distinct CDR3 sequences, about 10% of them seen only once. The sequencing here drew on PBMCs from blood, taken on the day of vaccination. The TCR comes from a man aged 50-60 years who received an inactivated influenza vaccine. The chain combines TRBV5-5 with TRBJ2-7, with a weak D call TRBD2 (5 bases). CDR3 residues: CASSLVGISYEQYF. CDR3 bases: TGTGCCAGCAGCTTAGTCGGGATCTCCTACGAGCAGTACTTC.